Shown below are 7 T cell receptor beta chains from a single sample sequenced in a study of beta chain features in type 1 diabetes. Reverse transcribing all isolated RNA meant expressed TCRB transcripts were sequenced. The data were produced by immunoSEQ multiplex PCR, yet TCRdb's version contains in-frame clones alone and is incomplete. The data show about 290,000 clones, approximately 8% seen once. The sequenced sample was central memory CD4+ T cells from blood. These receptor sequences come from a woman aged 18 to 35 in good health.

This clone was counted a few times. This chain uses TRBV5-1 with TRBJ1-3; a weak D match, TRBD1 (5 bases). Germline V gene lookup returns CDR1 SGHRS and CDR2 YFSETQ. V was cut by 0 bases and J by 2 bases, with 9 bases left in between. This CDR3 is built from 15 residues. The CDR3 DNA sequence: TGCGCCAGCAGCTTGGACGGGACCGCTGGAAACACCATATATTTT. Protein product: CASSLDGTAGNTIYF. The whole variable domain, filled in from reference TRBV5-1 and TRBJ1-3, reads KAGVTQTPRYLIKTRGQQVTLSCSPISGHRSVSWYQQTPGQGLQFLFEYFSETQRNKGNFPGRFSGRQFSNSRSEMNVSTLELGDSALYLCASSLDGTAGNTIYFGEGSWLTVV.

The V call is TRBV25-1, the J call TRBJ2-5; D gene ambiguous. This CDR3 spans 15 amino acids. V was trimmed by 8 bases and J by 0 bases, leaving 16 bases between them. The germline V gene encodes CDR1 MGHDK and CDR2 SYGVNS. CDR3 DNA sequence: TGTGCCAGCGGTAAAATGGTCGGGTACCAAGAGACCCAGTACTTC. Protein: CASGKMVGYQETQYF. Variable domain in full (rest from reference TRBV25-1 and TRBJ2-5): EADIYQTPRYLVIGTGKKITLECSQTMGHDKMYWYQQDPGMELHLIHYSYGVNSTEKGDLSSESTVSRIRTEHFPLTLESARPSHTSQYLCASGKMVGYQETQYFGPGTRLLVL.

This clone turned up a few times. The V call is TRBV19, the J call TRBJ2-3; D unresolved. CDR3 length equals 13 residues. Deletions cut 7 bases from V and 6 bases from J, with 14 bases between. The germline gives CDR1 LNHDA, CDR2 SQIVND (reference sequence). CDR3 nucleotides: TGTGCCAGTAAAGTTGGCAGCTTGGATACGCAGTATTTT. Residues: CASKVGSLDTQYF.

This clone qualifies as medium-sized. The chain combines TRBV7-9 with TRBJ2-1, with 8 bases aligning to TRBD2. The CDR3 length is 14 residues. CDR1 SEHNR and CDR2 FQNEAQ come from the germline V gene (reference sequence). The V and J ends lost 7 bases and 8 bases, in that order; junction bases with no gene match: 10. For the CDR3, the DNA is TGTGCCAGCATCGGACTAGCATCTACCCATGAGCAGTTCTTC. Amino acids: CASIGLASTHEQFF.

This clone turned up a few times. Within the sample, other DNA sequences also encode this same CDR3. The chain couples TRBV6-5 to TRBJ2-2; no definite D call. V gave up 2 bases and J gave up 4 bases, with 5 bases separating them. CDR1 and CDR2 (germline): MNHEY, SVGAGI. The CDR3 length is 13 residues. The CDR3 is CASSYPGTGELFF. In DNA form, the CDR3 reads TGTGCCAGCAGTTACCCGGGCACCGGGGAGCTGTTTTTT.

The chain combines TRBV19 with TRBJ1-5; weak D call: TRBD1 (5 bases). The CDR3 covers 15 residues. V shed 3 bases and J shed 8 bases, with 17 bases lying between them. CDR1 and CDR2 (germline): LNHDA, SQIVND (reference sequence). CDR3 residues: CASSMKGLPGEPQHF. CDR3 sequence (DNA): TGTGCCAGTAGTATGAAGGGACTCCCTGGGGAGCCCCAGCATTTT.

Many counts were recorded for this clone. The gene calls are TRBV5-1 and TRBJ2-5, with 12 bases lining up with TRBD2. There are 13 residues in the CDR3. V lost 4 bases and J lost 5; bases outside the gene matches: 0. The germline CDR1 and CDR2 sequences are SGHRS and YFSETQ. The CDR3 here is CASSGTSGETQYF. The CDR3 nucleotides are TGCGCCAGCAGCGGGACTAGCGGGGAGACCCAGTACTTC.